This passage covers 22 T cell receptor beta chains from one sample sequenced in a study of T cells after yellow fever vaccination. TCRdb re-derived calls from the 5' RACE reads in MiXCR, one entry per CDR3 protein. The sample consists of 400,000 to 650,000 distinct CDR3 sequences, around a fifth of them appearing once. The specimen was PBMCs, collected about 20 days after the first yellow fever vaccination. These receptors all come from a man aged 18-30 years who received the YFV17D yellow fever vaccine.

This clonotype was observed a handful of times. V gene TRBV4-3 combines with J gene TRBJ2-5; D not certain. This CDR3 spans 15 amino acids. With 0 bases removed from V and 1 base from J, the gap between germline ends came to 9 bases. Germline V lookup: CDR1 LGHNA, CDR2 YSLEER. The CDR3 loop is CASSQEAHSQETQYF. In DNA form, the CDR3 reads TGCGCCAGCAGCCAAGAAGCGCACAGCCAAGAGACCCAGTACTTC.

The chain employs TRBV11-2 and TRBJ2-7; D is uncertain. Trimming removed 1 base at V and 3 bases at J, with 7 bases between. CDR1 and CDR2 from the germline V gene are SGHAT and FQNNGV. The CDR3 is made up of 13 amino acids. The chain's CDR3 is CASSLVSYYEQYF. The DNA for the CDR3 is TGTGCCAGCAGCTTAGTGTCCTACTACGAGCAGTACTTC.

The rearrangement links TRBV12-3 or TRBV12-4 to TRBJ1-5; 8 bases align to TRBD1. Trimming cost V 6 bases and J 8 bases; bases outside gene matches: 12. The CDR3 loop spans 15 amino acids. The CDR3 reads CASSSEGQGSEPQHF. The CDR3, as DNA: TGTGCCAGCAGCTCCGAAGGACAGGGTTCGGAGCCCCAGCATTTT.

This clonotype was recorded a few times. J is TRBJ2-3 and V is TRBV5-1; no reliable D call. CDR1 and CDR2 from the germline V gene are SGHRS and YFSETQ. There are 11 residues in the CDR3. V was pared by 1 base and J by 7 bases, with 4 bases between. The CDR3 DNA reads as TGCGCCAGCAGCTTGTTCCATACGCAGTATTTT. Translation: CASSLFHTQYF.

The rearrangement joins TRBV20-1 to TRBJ2-1; D is ambiguous. CDR3 length: 13 amino acids. The germline V and J ends were trimmed by 6 bases and 9 bases, with 18 bases remaining between them. Germline V gene data show CDR1 as DFQATT and CDR2 as SNEGSKA (reference sequence). The CDR3 sequence is CSAKPGNLPEQFF. CDR3 DNA: TGCAGTGCAAAGCCCGGAAACCTTCCTGAGCAGTTCTTC.

The DNA for the CDR3 is TGTGCCAGCAGTTCCCTCTTAGGTGGTGCCACCGGGGAGCTGTTTTTT. Amino acid sequence: CASSSLLGGATGELFF. The V call is TRBV6-5, the J call TRBJ2-2, with unresolved D. V dropped 4 bases and J dropped 4 bases, with 16 bases sitting between them. Germline V lookup: CDR1 MNHEY, CDR2 SVGAGI. This CDR3 spans 16 amino acids.

The table lists this clonotype with a few counts. J is TRBJ2-7 and V is TRBV5-1; either TRBD1 or TRBD2 may supply D (7 bases each). Germline CDR1 is SGHRS and CDR2 is YFSETQ. This CDR3 region has 16 residues. V was cut by 0 bases and J by 2 bases, with 15 bases left in between. CDR3 residues: CASSLATTGRAYEQYF. CDR3 sequence (DNA): TGCGCCAGCAGCTTGGCAACGACAGGGAGGGCCTACGAGCAGTACTTC.

The chain has TRBV12-5 and TRBJ2-3, with a possible D match to TRBD1 (6 bases). The germline V gene has CDR1 LGHNT and CDR2 FRNRAP. This CDR3 has 15 residues. Between the trimmed V and J ends, which lost 7 bases and 0 bases, there was a span of 14 bases. This CDR3 reads CASALLDSSTDTQYF. The CDR3 region has the DNA TGTGCTAGTGCCCTCTTGGACAGTAGCACAGATACGCAGTATTTT.

The rearrangement joins TRBV6-5 to TRBJ2-3, with 9 bases lining up with TRBD2. The V segment lost 2 bases and the J segment 5 bases; nucleotides outside the gene matches: 2. The germline CDR1 and CDR2 sequences are MNHEY and SVGAGI. CDR3 size: 14 residues. The CDR3 coding sequence is TGTGCCAGCAGTTACGGGCGGGGGGGAGATACGCAGTATTTT. Translating gives CASSYGRGGDTQYF.

The chain employs TRBV29-1 and TRBJ1-2, with D possibly matching TRBD1 (5 bases). Trimming stripped 3 bases from V and 6 bases from J, with 11 bases between. The germline V gene encodes CDR1 SQVTM and CDR2 ANQGSEA. The CDR3 length is 12 residues. CDR3 sequence: CSVDSQGHGYTF. The CDR3, as DNA: TGCAGCGTTGACAGCCAGGGCCATGGCTACACCTTC.

The V and J genes are TRBV4-2 and TRBJ2-5; the match to TRBD2 covers 12 bases. The germline V gene encodes CDR1 LGHNA and CDR2 YNFKEQ. The CDR3 runs to 18 residues. With 3 bases clipped from V and 4 bases from J, the junction kept 12 bases outside the gene matches. DNA for the CDR3: TGTGCCAGCAGCCAGAGGGAGGTAACTAGCGGGGGGATAGAGACCCAGTACTTC. This encodes CASSQREVTSGGIETQYF.

The V gene is TRBV19, the J gene TRBJ2-3, with 8 bases that match TRBD2. The CDR3 extends over 15 amino acids. Germline V gives CDR1 LNHDA, CDR2 SQIVND (reference sequence). J was trimmed by 1 base and V by 6 bases; bases with no gene match: 6. The CDR3 here is CASRTAGGGTDTQYF. CDR3 in DNA: TGTGCCAGTAGAACCGCGGGGGGCGGCACAGATACGCAGTATTTT. The entire variable domain, with the rest obtained from reference TRBV19 and TRBJ2-3, is as follows: DGGITQSPKYLFRKEGQNVTLSCEQNLNHDAMYWYRQDPGQGLRLIYYSQIVNDFQKGDIAEGYSVSREKKESFPLTVTSAQKNPTAFYLCASRTAGGGTDTQYFGPGTRLTVL.

The chain carries TRBV2 and TRBJ2-5; a weak D match, TRBD2 (5 bases). CDR3 size: 14 residues. Trimming cost V 4 bases and J 1 base, with 10 bases left between them. The V gene's germline CDR1 is SNHLY and CDR2 FYNNEI. CDR3 sequence (DNA): TGTGCCAGCAGTGTGTACGCGGGCCAAGAGACCCAGTACTTC. This translates into CASSVYAGQETQYF.

The chain employs TRBV3-1 and TRBJ1-4; perhaps TRBD1 as D (5 bases). Germline V gives CDR1 LGHDT, CDR2 YNNKEL (reference sequence). The CDR3 contains 14 residues. V was pared by 8 bases and J by 4 bases, with 14 bases between. CDR3 DNA: TGTGCCAGCGGACACCGGGATATTAATGAAAAACTGTTTTTT. It is translated as CASGHRDINEKLFF. The whole variable domain, filled in from reference TRBV3-1 and TRBJ1-4, reads DTAVSQTPKYLVTQMGNDKSIKCEQNLGHDTMYWYKQDSKKFLKIMFSYNNKELIINETVPNRFSPKSPDKAHLNLHINSLELGDSAVYFCASGHRDINEKLFFGSGTQLSVL.

This chain joins TRBV7-2 and TRBJ2-6; a possible D gene is TRBD2 (7 bases). The CDR3 length is 17 residues. The V end was cut by 6 bases, the J end by 0 bases, with 15 bases between. Germline loops: CDR1 SGHTA, CDR2 FQGNSA. CDR3 region: CASRPTGTTSGANVLTF. The CDR3 DNA is TGTGCCAGCAGGCCAACAGGGACTACCTCTGGGGCCAACGTCCTGACTTTC.

The chain carries TRBV5-1 and TRBJ1-2; D is unclear. Germline assignment: CDR1 SGHRS and CDR2 YFSETQ. The CDR3 has 13 residues. Trimming took off 3 bases at V and 5 bases at J, with 11 bases between the two ends. The DNA for the CDR3 is TGCGCCAGCAGCTCAAACAACGCTTATGGCTACACCTTC. It yields the protein CASSSNNAYGYTF.

Only a few counts were recorded for this clonotype. V and J are TRBV27 and TRBJ2-2; 7 bases are a match to TRBD1. The length of the CDR3 is 15 residues. Trimming took 3 bases from V and 5 from J; bases not matched to a gene: 6. CDR1 MNHEY and CDR2 SMNVEV come from the germline V gene (reference sequence). CDR3 residues: CASSFDPGGTGELFF. As DNA, the CDR3 is TGTGCCAGCAGTTTCGATCCAGGGGGAACCGGGGAGCTGTTTTTT.

The chain carries TRBV27 and TRBJ1-2; unclear D gene. The CDR3 covers 15 residues. The germline V gene has CDR1 MNHEY and CDR2 SMNVEV (reference sequence). Trimming shortened V by 4 bases and J by 0 bases, and 12 bases separated the two germline ends. As DNA, the CDR3 is TGTGCCAGCAGTTCTAGGGTGACGGCTAACTATGGCTACACCTTC. Protein: CASSSRVTANYGYTF.

This clonotype was seen more than once but under ten times. V gene TRBV5-1 combines with J gene TRBJ2-3; 8 nucleotides match TRBD2. The CDR3 has 16 amino acids. V shed 1 base and J 2 bases; nucleotides not matched to a gene: 6. Per the germline V gene, CDR1 is SGHRS and CDR2 is YFSETQ. CDR3: CASSLPTGGYTDTQYF. In DNA form, the CDR3 reads TGCGCCAGCAGCTTGCCAACGGGGGGGTACACAGATACGCAGTATTTT.

The rearrangement uses TRBV29-1 and TRBJ2-7; the D gene is possibly TRBD2 (5 bases). Trimming took 4 bases from V and 3 from J, leaving 10 bases between them. This CDR3 region has 12 residues. CDR1 is SQVTM and CDR2 is ANQGSEA in the germline V gene. Here the CDR3 reads CSVGGFDYEQYF. CDR3 nucleotides: TGCAGCGTTGGAGGGTTTGACTACGAGCAGTACTTC.

The table lists this clonotype with a few counts. The chain is built from TRBV20-1 and TRBJ1-2; no clear D gene. Trimming removed 3 bases at V and 6 bases at J, with 17 bases between. The CDR3 has 14 residues. CDR1 and CDR2 (germline): DFQATT, SNEGSKA (reference sequence). The CDR3: CSASDGLRLNGYTF. DNA of the CDR3: TGCAGTGCTAGTGATGGTCTGCGGCTAAATGGCTACACCTTC.

This clonotype turned up a few times. This rearrangement joins TRBV11-2 to TRBJ2-3; tentatively, D is TRBD1 (6 bases). Germline loops: CDR1 SGHAT, CDR2 FQNNGV. This CDR3 has 19 amino acids. V was cut by 4 bases and J by 2 bases, with 25 bases left in between. The CDR3 region is CASSSLQGPGGSHTDTQYF. CDR3 bases: TGTGCCAGCAGCTCACTACAGGGCCCCGGTGGGTCCCACACAGATACGCAGTATTTT. Supplemented by reference TRBV11-2 and TRBJ2-3, the full variable domain reads EAGVAQSPRYKIIEKRQSVAFWCNPISGHATLYWYQQILGQGPKLLIQFQNNGVVDDSQLPKDRFSAERLKGVDSTLKIQPAKLEDSAVYLCASSSLQGPGGSHTDTQYFGPGTRLTVL.